This passage covers 23 T cell receptor beta chains from one sample sequenced in a study of molecular identifiers for immune sequencing clone quantification. TCRdb re-called the PCR reads with MiXCR, one entry per CDR3 protein. The sample records under 350,000 distinct CDR3 sequences, 24% being singletons. The sequencing input was naive CD8+ T cells from blood, with Jurkat cell RNA spiked in. Subset reported: FACS-sorted CD8+CD4-CCR7+CD45RA+ naive T cells. Receptors were obtained from a human donor in good health. Some libraries in this study had Jurkat cell RNA spiked in.

This clonotype has ten or more counts. The V and J genes are TRBV28 and TRBJ2-2; 10 nucleotides agree with TRBD2. The CDR3 consists of 15 residues. The germline gives CDR1 MDHEN, CDR2 SYDVKM. V was clipped by 2 bases and J by 10 bases; unmatched bases: 7. The CDR3 loop is CASSLGIAGGVELFF. CDR3 DNA sequence: TGTGCCAGCAGTTTAGGAATAGCGGGAGGCGTGGAGCTGTTTTTT. Looking up the rest from reference TRBV28 and TRBJ2-2 gives the full variable domain: DVKVTQSSRYLVKRTGEKVFLECVQDMDHENMFWYRQDPGLGLRLIYFSYDVKMKEKGDIPEGYSVSREKKERFSLILESASTNQTSMYLCASSLGIAGGVELFFGEGSRLTVL.

This clonotype has only a few counts. J is TRBJ2-7 and V is TRBV27; 9 nucleotides match TRBD2. Per germline, CDR1 MNHEY and CDR2 SMNVEV (reference sequence). The CDR3 runs 15 residues. J was trimmed by 2 bases and V by 5 bases; bases with no gene match: 7. The DNA for the CDR3 is TGTGCCAGCAGTCCCGTAGCGGGGGAGGCCTACGAGCAGTACTTC. This codes for CASSPVAGEAYEQYF.

This clonotype has a count of ten or more. V gene TRBV25-1 combines with J gene TRBJ2-7; D unclear. The CDR3 length is 14 residues. Trimming removed 4 bases at V and 0 bases at J, with 10 bases between. Germline CDR1 MGHDK, CDR2 SYGVNS. In DNA form, the CDR3 reads TGTGCCAGCAGTGGACGGACGGTCTCCTACGAGCAGTACTTC. It translates to CASSGRTVSYEQYF.

This chain links TRBV29-1 with TRBJ1-4; D may be TRBD1 (5 bases). The V gene lost 0 bases and the J gene lost 4 bases, with 12 bases spanning the gap. There are 15 residues in the CDR3. Germline CDR1 is SQVTM and CDR2 is ANQGSEA. The CDR3 spells CSVEDLGGGNEKLFF. In DNA, the CDR3 is TGCAGCGTTGAAGATCTTGGGGGGGGTAATGAAAAACTGTTTTTT.

The chain recombines TRBV18 with TRBJ1-4; a weak D match, TRBD1 (5 bases). This CDR3 contains 17 residues. The germline gives CDR1 KGHSH, CDR2 LQKENI. Trimming took off 3 bases at V and 0 bases at J, with 14 bases between the two ends. The CDR3 bases are TGTGCCAGCTCACCGGCAAGGGACCCCGCAACTAATGAAAAACTGTTTTTT. Translating it yields CASSPARDPATNEKLFF. The entire variable domain, with the rest obtained from reference TRBV18 and TRBJ1-4, is as follows: NAGVMQNPRHLVRRRGQEARLRCSPMKGHSHVYWYRQLPEEGLKFMVYLQKENIIDESGMPKERFSAEFPKEGPSILRIQQVVRGDSAAYFCASSPARDPATNEKLFFGSGTQLSVL.

The genes are TRBV6-5 and TRBJ2-7; the D is unclear. Looked up from germline, CDR1 is MNHEY and CDR2 is SVGAGI. The CDR3 runs 15 residues. Trimming left V 3 bases short and J 0 bases short, with 12 bases between. The CDR3 is CASSYSTRRSYEQYF. CDR3 DNA sequence: TGTGCCAGCAGTTATAGTACAAGGCGCTCCTACGAGCAGTACTTC.

This clonotype was counted between two and nine times. J is TRBJ1-2 and V is TRBV4-1; the match to TRBD1 covers 7 bases. This CDR3 has 16 residues. The germline gives CDR1 MGHRA, CDR2 YSYEKL. The V segment lost 2 bases and the J segment 2 bases; nucleotides outside the gene matches: 8. The CDR3 region is CASSQYPTGRNYGYTF. DNA of the CDR3: TGCGCCAGCAGCCAATACCCGACAGGGAGGAACTATGGCTACACCTTC.

This clonotype was seen ten or more times. This rearrangement joins TRBV19 to TRBJ1-5, with a tentative D call TRBD1 (6 bases). V was trimmed by 5 bases and J by 6 bases, leaving 11 bases between them. The CDR3 is made up of 13 amino acids. The germline gives CDR1 LNHDA, CDR2 SQIVND (reference sequence). The CDR3 region has the DNA TGTGCCAGTAGTTGGGGGGCTAGTCAGCCCCAGCATTTT. This encodes CASSWGASQPQHF. Variable domain in full (rest from reference TRBV19 and TRBJ1-5): DGGITQSPKYLFRKEGQNVTLSCEQNLNHDAMYWYRQDPGQGLRLIYYSQIVNDFQKGDIAEGYSVSREKKESFPLTVTSAQKNPTAFYLCASSWGASQPQHFGDGTRLSIL.

On this clonotype: Mismatch with germline at one junction end may stem from a read error. The chain has TRBV29-1 and TRBJ2-6, with D perhaps matching TRBD1 (5 bases). CDR1 and CDR2 from the germline V gene are SQVTM and ANQGSEA. The CDR3 is made up of 16 amino acids. This chain's CDR3 is CSVDEGIASGANVQTF. For the CDR3, the DNA is TGCAGCGTTGATGAAGGGATTGCCTCTGGGGCCAACGTCCAGACTTTC. The variable domain in full, with the rest retrieved from reference TRBV29-1 and TRBJ2-6, is SAVISQKPSRDICQRGTSLTIQCQVDSQVTMMFWYRQQPGQSLTLIATANQGSEATYESGFVIDKFPISRPNLTFSTLTVSNMSPEDSSIYLCSVDEGIASGANVQTFGAGSRLTVL.

This clonotype occurred a few times. V gene TRBV7-6 combines with J gene TRBJ1-4, with a possible D match to TRBD1 (5 bases). Germline lookup yields CDR1 SGHVS and CDR2 FNYEAQ. The CDR3 contains 16 residues. V lost 5 bases, J lost 1 base, and 14 bases lay in between. Here the CDR3 reads CASSGRIGGTNEKLFF. In DNA form, the CDR3 reads TGTGCCAGCAGCGGAAGAATTGGGGGAACTAATGAAAAACTGTTTTTT.

This clonotype showed up many times. V and J are TRBV9 and TRBJ1-1; TRBD1 matches at 8 bases. Per germline, CDR1 SGDLS and CDR2 YYNGEE. V dropped 2 bases and J dropped 4; count of bases not matched to a gene: 16. This CDR3 comprises 18 residues. The CDR3: CASSVSGGEGLGITEAFF. In nucleotides, the CDR3 is TGTGCCAGCAGCGTTTCAGGGGGCGAGGGTTTGGGGATCACTGAAGCTTTCTTT.

The chain joins TRBV19 to TRBJ2-7; 10 bases fit TRBD1. The CDR3 length is 15 residues. CDR1 is LNHDA and CDR2 is SQIVND in the germline V gene (reference sequence). The junction had 6 bases not matched to a gene; V was cut back by 6 bases and J by 1 base. CDR3 DNA sequence: TGTGCCAGTAGGCCGCCGGGACAGGGGTCCTACGAGCAGTACTTC. Protein: CASRPPGQGSYEQYF.

This chain uses TRBV27 with TRBJ2-1; no clear D. V lost 8 bases and J lost 5, with 16 bases in between. The germline V gene encodes CDR1 MNHEY and CDR2 SMNVEV (reference sequence). The CDR3 extends over 14 amino acids. CDR3 coding DNA: TGTGCCAGCGGTTACCTGACGGAGAACAATGAGCAGTTCTTC. It codes for CASGYLTENNEQFF.

Only a few counts were recorded for this clonotype. The V gene is TRBV19, the J gene TRBJ1-6, with D perhaps TRBD1 (6 bases). This CDR3 is built from 15 residues. CDR1 is LNHDA and CDR2 is SQIVND in the germline V gene (reference sequence). Trimming left V 5 bases short and J 7 bases short, with 15 bases between. The CDR3 region is CASSVQGSQNSPLHF. CDR3 in DNA: TGTGCCAGTAGTGTACAGGGATCCCAAAATTCACCCCTCCACTTT.

On this clonotype itself: Just one base apart from a much larger clone, this may be a read error. CDR3 coding DNA: TGTGCCAGCAGTGAAGCCGGGACCTCCTATAATTCACCCCTCAACTTT. Translated: CASSEAGTSYNSPLNF. The V call is TRBV6-1, the J call TRBJ1-6; possibly TRBD1 for D (5 bases). Germline V gene sequence: CDR1 MNHNS, CDR2 SASEGT. This CDR3 contains 16 residues.

In its sample, this clonotype was seen a few times. J is TRBJ2-1 and V is TRBV11-2, with D possibly called TRBD1 or TRBD2 (5 bases each). Looked up from germline, CDR1 is SGHAT and CDR2 is FQNNGV. Deletions cut 5 bases from V and 6 bases from J, with 14 bases between. The CDR3 runs 14 residues. The CDR3 sequence is CASSVGPTVNEQFF. As DNA, the CDR3 is TGTGCCAGCAGCGTGGGACCGACCGTCAATGAGCAGTTCTTC.

Points on this clonotype: The junction departs from germline at one end; a sequencing error may be responsible. The rearrangement joins TRBV5-1 to TRBJ2-3; 9 bases are shared with TRBD1. The CDR3 is 14 residues long. Germline values: CDR1 SGHRS, CDR2 YFSETQ. CDR3 nucleotide sequence: TGCGCCAACAGCTTATTGGGACAGGGTTCTACGCAGTATTTT. Its protein product is CANSLLGQGSTQYF.

This clonotype was seen many times. This chain uses TRBV7-6 with TRBJ2-3, with D uncertain. Looked up from germline, CDR1 is SGHVS and CDR2 is FNYEAQ. This CDR3 comprises 14 residues. The V and J ends lost 4 bases and 4 bases respectively, with 12 bases between them. The CDR3 nucleotides are TGTGCCAGCAGCTCCCCTTGGAAGGCAGATACGCAGTATTTT. This gives the protein CASSSPWKADTQYF. Supplemented by reference TRBV7-6 and TRBJ2-3, the full variable domain reads GAGVSQSPRYKVTKRGQDVALRCDPISGHVSLYWYRQALGQGPEFLTYFNYEAQQDKSGLPNDRFSAERPEGSISTLTIQRTEQRDSAMYRCASSSPWKADTQYFGPGTRLTVL.

The chain employs TRBV7-9 and TRBJ2-5; 7 bases match TRBD1. The V gene end was trimmed by 5 bases and the J gene end by 5 bases; junction bases not matched to a gene: 8. Germline-derived CDR1 and CDR2 are SEHNR and FQNEAQ (reference sequence). The CDR3 has 14 amino acids. CDR3 DNA: TGTGCCAGCAGCCCACAGGGGACGATGGAGACCCAGTACTTC. As protein: CASSPQGTMETQYF.

This clonotype was detected ten times or more. The genes are TRBV7-9 and TRBJ2-7, with D possibly matching TRBD1 (5 bases). V shed 6 bases and J shed 3 bases, with 9 bases lying between them. This CDR3 region has 12 residues. The germline gives CDR1 SEHNR, CDR2 FQNEAQ (reference sequence). The CDR3 is CASSTTVYEQYF. DNA of the CDR3: TGTGCCAGCAGTACGACAGTCTACGAGCAGTACTTC.

This clonotype was detected many times. This sequence joins TRBV12-3 or TRBV12-4 and TRBJ1-5; no firm D call. Trimming took off 3 bases at V and 6 bases at J, with 12 bases between the two ends. The CDR3 sequence is 14 residues long. The CDR3 reads CASSLEAFGQPQHF. The DNA for the CDR3 is TGTGCCAGCAGTTTGGAGGCGTTCGGTCAGCCCCAGCATTTT.

About this clonotype: One base away lies a much larger clone, so this may be a sequencing read error. V usage is TRBV12-3 or TRBV12-4 and J usage is TRBJ2-7; D possibly uses TRBD1 or TRBD2 (6 bases each). V lost 3 bases, J lost 0 bases, and 12 bases lay in between. The CDR3 is made up of 15 amino acids. CDR3 nucleotide sequence: TGTGCCAGCAGTTTCGGGGGCAGACGCTCCTACGAGCAGTACTTC. Protein sequence: CASSFGGRRSYEQYF.

The table lists this clonotype with a few counts. The genes are TRBV11-2 and TRBJ1-1; D ambiguous. With 5 bases removed from V and 5 bases from J, the gap between germline ends came to 21 bases. Germline CDR1 is SGHAT and CDR2 is FQNNGV. The length of the CDR3 is 16 residues. The CDR3 DNA follows: TGTGCCAGCAGCCCTTACTTGGGGAGATTGACGACTGAAGCTTTCTTT. This gives the protein CASSPYLGRLTTEAFF.